The 29 T cell receptor beta chains given below trace back to one sample, sequenced in a study of cytomegalovirus exposure and HLA in healthy donors. The PCR used 60 Vbeta and 13 Jbeta primers. Method: immunoSEQ multiplex PCR; TCRdb's copy keeps in-frame clones and lacks some. There are about 180,000 clones in the sample; approximately 82% occur only once, and approximately 1.2% lies in the top ten. The specimen was PBMCs. These receptor sequences come from a girl aged 2 to 10 in good health and CMV-seropositive.

V is TRBV15 and J is TRBJ1-5; 7 positions agree with TRBD1. Germline CDR1 reads LNHNV; CDR2 reads YYDKDF (reference sequence). The ends lost 1 base at V and 0 bases at J; junction bases unmatched: 3. This CDR3 is built from 16 residues. The CDR3 spells CATSRARGYSNQPQHF. The CDR3 DNA follows: TGTGCCACCAGCAGAGCCAGGGGGTATAGCAATCAGCCCCAGCATTTT.

The chain has TRBV27 and TRBJ2-1, with 12 bases that match TRBD1. The CDR3 sequence is 15 residues long. The V gene's germline CDR1 is MNHEY and CDR2 SMNVEV (reference sequence). V lost 6 bases, J lost 5 bases, and 5 bases stayed unmatched. CDR3 nucleotides: TGTGCCAGCAGCCTCGGGACAGGGGGCAACAATGAGCAGTTCTTC. Amino acid sequence: CASSLGTGGNNEQFF.

The chain recombines TRBV28 with TRBJ2-7; TRBD2 agrees at 8 bases. V lost 7 bases to trimming and J lost 7 bases; unmatched junction nucleotides: 15. Germline CDR1 reads MDHEN; CDR2 reads SYDVKM. This CDR3 spans 15 amino acids. CDR3 coding DNA: TGTGCCAGCAACCCTCGTAGCGGGACCTCCCTAGAGCAGTACTTC. Translation: CASNPRSGTSLEQYF.

The V call is TRBV10-3, the J call TRBJ1-5, with 10 nucleotides matching TRBD1. Trimming at V came to 6 bases and at J to 6 bases, leaving 5 bases not matched to a gene. From germline, CDR1 is ENHRY and CDR2 SYGVKD. CDR3 length: 14 amino acids. The CDR3 sequence: CAISPGQGFQPQHF. The CDR3 DNA reads TGTGCCATCAGCCCGGGACAGGGGTTTCAGCCCCAGCATTTT.

The chain is built from TRBV4-2 and TRBJ2-7, with D perhaps matching TRBD1 (6 bases). Germline-derived CDR1 and CDR2 are LGHNA and YNFKEQ. V dropped 4 bases and J dropped 5 bases, with 12 bases sitting between them. The CDR3 spans 13 residues. The CDR3 sequence: CASSPWGLDEQYF. The CDR3 bases are TGTGCCAGCAGCCCCTGGGGGCTCGACGAGCAGTACTTC.

V gene TRBV28 combines with J gene TRBJ1-2; D is possibly TRBD1 (6 bases). Looked up from germline, CDR1 is MDHEN and CDR2 is SYDVKM. V lost 2 bases, J lost 12 bases, and 13 bases lay in between. This CDR3 contains 12 residues. DNA for the CDR3: TGTGCCAGCAGTTTAGGGGGGGGCCCACACACCTTC. As protein: CASSLGGGPHTF.

V is TRBV5-6 and J is TRBJ2-7; 7 nucleotides align to TRBD2. The germline V gene has CDR1 SGHDT and CDR2 YYEEEE. The CDR3 has 18 amino acids. Unmatched junction bases numbered 16, after V lost 0 bases and J lost 4 bases. The CDR3 is CASSLGAGEGFLLYEQYF. CDR3 sequence (DNA): TGTGCCAGCAGCTTGGGGGCGGGAGAGGGTTTTTTGTTGTACGAGCAGTACTTC.

The chain recombines TRBV5-1 with TRBJ1-1; D is possibly TRBD1 (6 bases). The CDR3 has 16 amino acids. CDR1 is SGHRS and CDR2 is YFSETQ in the germline V gene. V dropped 3 bases and J dropped 4 bases, with 19 bases sitting between them. The CDR3: CASSSSITGLRTEAFF. The CDR3 nucleotides read TGCGCCAGCAGCTCGTCAATTACAGGGCTGCGCACTGAAGCTTTCTTT.

The chain has TRBV30 and TRBJ2-6; D is unresolved. CDR1 is GTSNPN and CDR2 is SVGIG in the germline V gene (reference sequence). This CDR3 is built from 14 residues. V was clipped by 8 bases and J by 1 base, with 12 bases between them. CDR3 nucleotides: TGTGCCACTAAAGCGAGTTCTGGGGCCAACGTCCTGACTTTC. This translates into CATKASSGANVLTF. The variable domain in full, completed from reference TRBV30 and TRBJ2-6, reads SQTIHQWPATLVQPVGSPLSLECTVEGTSNPNLYWYRQAAGRGLQLLFYSVGIGQISSEVPQNLSASRPQDRQFILSSKKLLLSDSGFYLCATKASSGANVLTFGAGSRLTVL.

This clone showed up just once. The chain combines TRBV7-9 with TRBJ1-1, with D possibly TRBD1 on 6 matching bases. The CDR3 covers 14 residues. Germline lookup yields CDR1 SEHNR and CDR2 FQNEAQ (reference sequence). Trimming pared 5 bases from V and 4 bases from J, leaving 14 bases between. As DNA, the CDR3 is TGTGCCAGCAGCCCCCATACAGGGCTCACTGAAGCTTTCTTT. It encodes CASSPHTGLTEAFF.

The CDR3 spells CASSESGNSYEQYF. As DNA, the CDR3 is TGTGCCAGCAGTGAAAGCGGGAACTCCTACGAGCAGTACTTC. The rearrangement joins TRBV6-1 to TRBJ2-7, with 7 bases lining up with TRBD2. Germline assignment: CDR1 MNHNS and CDR2 SASEGT. The CDR3 covers 14 residues. The J segment lost 0 bases and the V segment lost 2 bases, leaving 1 base of the junction unmatched.

This clone occurred a few times. The chain employs TRBV28 and TRBJ2-5; D gene ambiguous. The J call is in doubt because the DNA end fits TRBJ2-7 better. The CDR3 spans 13 residues. Germline-derived CDR1 and CDR2 are MDHEN and SYDVKM. For the CDR3, the DNA is TGTGCCAGCAGTCCGTCACTGTCCTACGAGCAGTACTTC. Protein sequence: CASSPSLSYEQYF.

The chain links TRBV25-1 to TRBJ1-2; D is perhaps TRBD1 (5 bases). CDR1 and CDR2 (germline): MGHDK, SYGVNS. CDR3 size: 15 residues. The V and J ends lost 2 bases and 1 base respectively, with 11 bases between them. The CDR3 DNA follows: TGTGCCAGCAGTGAAAGGAGGGGAGTTAACTATGGCTACACCTTC. This translates into CASSERRGVNYGYTF.

This chain links TRBV7-9 with TRBJ2-1; D is perhaps TRBD2 (6 bases). The V end was cut by 4 bases, the J end by 7 bases, with 14 bases between. This CDR3 comprises 14 residues. Germline values: CDR1 SEHNR, CDR2 FQNEAQ (reference sequence). The CDR3, as DNA: TGTGCCAGCAGCTACGCGGGACTCCAAAATGAGCAGTTCTTC. Amino acids: CASSYAGLQNEQFF.

This clone was counted a few times. V usage is TRBV4-1 and J usage is TRBJ1-2; a weak D match, TRBD1 (5 bases). CDR1 and CDR2 (germline): MGHRA, YSYEKL. The CDR3 is 15 amino acids. V gave up 1 base and J gave up 0 bases, with 9 bases separating them. The CDR3 DNA is TGCGCCAGCAGCCAAGTGTTCAGGGCTAACTATGGCTACACCTTC. It codes for CASSQVFRANYGYTF.

The chain employs TRBV2 and TRBJ2-7, with D unclear. The CDR3 has 15 residues. Per the germline V gene, CDR1 is SNHLY and CDR2 is FYNNEI. V lost 3 bases and J lost 3, with 15 bases in between. In nucleotides, the CDR3 is TGTGCCAGCAGTGAGAGACCTTTGGAGAGCTACGAGCAGTACTTC. It encodes CASSERPLESYEQYF.

The chain uses TRBV6-1 and TRBJ2-7; possible D gene TRBD2, 5 bases. The CDR3 spans 15 residues. From germline, CDR1 is MNHNS and CDR2 SASEGT. The V end was cut by 9 bases, the J end by 0 bases, with 18 bases between. In nucleotides, the CDR3 is TGTGCCAGTAGGCTTGGACTTTTAATCTCCTACGAGCAGTACTTC. It encodes CASRLGLLISYEQYF.

This clone was counted a single time. The V gene is TRBV19, the J gene TRBJ2-3; tentative D call: TRBD2 (6 bases). Trimming took 9 bases from V and 5 from J, leaving 24 bases between them. This CDR3 contains 16 residues. Germline CDR1 reads LNHDA; CDR2 reads SQIVND (reference sequence). CDR3 in DNA: TGTGCCAGCTCCGCCCTTTACCGGGACTCAAGAGATACGCAGTATTTT. This sequence encodes CASSALYRDSRDTQYF.

This clone was counted a few times. The CDR3 DNA sequence: TGTGCCTGGAGTGTAGTACTTAATGAGCAGTTCTTC. It yields the protein CAWSVVLNEQFF. The chain couples TRBV30 to TRBJ2-1; D is uncertain. The CDR3 is 12 amino acids. Germline V CDR1 and CDR2: GTSNPN, SVGIG (reference sequence). V was cut by 0 bases and J by 7 bases, with 7 bases left in between. Combining the CDR3 with reference TRBV30 and TRBJ2-1 gives the whole variable domain SQTIHQWPATLVQPVGSPLSLECTVEGTSNPNLYWYRQAAGRGLQLLFYSVGIGQISSEVPQNLSASRPQDRQFILSSKKLLLSDSGFYLCAWSVVLNEQFFGPGTRLTVL.

CDR3 in DNA: TGTGCCAGCAGTCCGAGCCGCGGGACCCGGGACTACGAGCAGTACTTC. This encodes CASSPSRGTRDYEQYF. The chain is built from TRBV27 and TRBJ2-5; D perhaps matches TRBD2 (6 bases). The J call is in doubt because the DNA end fits TRBJ2-7 better. This CDR3 spans 16 amino acids. The germline CDR1 and CDR2 sequences are MNHEY and SMNVEV (reference sequence).

This sequence joins TRBV30 and TRBJ1-2, with TRBD1 as a possible D gene (5 bases). V lost 5 bases and J lost 4, with 11 bases in between. Germline CDR1 is GTSNPN and CDR2 is SVGIG (reference sequence). This CDR3 is 12 amino acids long. The CDR3 protein is CAWETGFYGYTF. Written as DNA, the CDR3 is TGTGCCTGGGAAACAGGCTTCTATGGCTACACCTTC.

This clone was counted once. The chain combines TRBV19 with TRBJ2-1; the match to TRBD2 covers 9 bases. CDR1 LNHDA and CDR2 SQIVND come from the germline V gene (reference sequence). V trimming: 4 bases; J trimming: 7 bases; junction bases outside the gene matches: 8. This CDR3 region has 15 residues. The CDR3 DNA is TGTGCCAGTAGTAGGTGGCGGGAGGGCCGAAATGAGCAGTTCTTC. As protein: CASSRWREGRNEQFF.

This sequence joins TRBV14 and TRBJ1-4; weak D call: TRBD1 (5 bases). V dropped 4 bases and J dropped 7 bases, with 16 bases sitting between them. Germline V gives CDR1 SGHDN, CDR2 FVKESK. The CDR3 extends over 15 amino acids. CDR3 in amino acids: CASSPGGVPSEKLFF. DNA of the CDR3: TGTGCCAGCAGCCCCGGGGGGGTCCCGAGTGAAAAACTGTTTTTT.

This chain uses TRBV10-1 with TRBJ1-2, with 7 bases matching TRBD1. From germline, CDR1 is WNHNN and CDR2 SYGVQD (reference sequence). V trimming: 6 bases; J trimming: 3 bases; junction bases outside the gene matches: 13. The CDR3 has 16 amino acids. CDR3 in amino acids: CASRPAPDRAYYGYTF. The DNA for the CDR3 is TGCGCCAGCAGGCCAGCCCCCGACAGGGCTTACTATGGCTACACCTTC.

The chain couples TRBV7-9 to TRBJ2-1, with D possibly matching TRBD1 (5 bases). CDR1 SEHNR and CDR2 FQNEAQ come from the germline V gene (reference sequence). The CDR3 covers 16 residues. Trimming shortened V by 6 bases and J by 4 bases, and 19 bases separated the two germline ends. The CDR3 is CASSAQGGNPYNEQFF. The CDR3 DNA follows: TGTGCCAGCAGTGCTCAGGGCGGTAACCCATACAATGAGCAGTTCTTC.

Comment on this clone: One end of the junction does not line up with germline, which may come from a read error. The chain recombines TRBV2 with TRBJ2-1; TRBD2 agrees at 8 bases. CDR1 is SNHLY and CDR2 is FYNNEI in the germline V gene. The CDR3 loop spans 14 amino acids. CDR3 residues: CAGSGVAGRNEQFF. In DNA, the CDR3 is TGTGCCGGCAGCGGGGTAGCGGGGCGGAATGAGCAGTTCTTC.

The chain uses TRBV12-5 and TRBJ1-3, with 8 bases lining up with TRBD1. Germline values: CDR1 LGHNT, CDR2 FRNRAP. The ends lost 4 bases at V and 5 bases at J; junction bases unmatched: 10. This CDR3 contains 16 residues. CDR3 coding DNA: TGTGCTAGTGGTTCATACTACAGGGGGTTCAGAAACACCATATATTTT. It translates to CASGSYYRGFRNTIYF.

This chain joins TRBV4-1 and TRBJ2-1; 11 nucleotides match TRBD2. Germline V gene sequence: CDR1 MGHRA, CDR2 YSYEKL. J lost 4 bases, V lost 2 bases, and 4 bases had no gene match. CDR3 length: 16 residues. CDR3 coding DNA: TGCGCCAGCAGCCAACACGGGACTAGCGGTTACAATGAGCAGTTCTTC. Encoded protein: CASSQHGTSGYNEQFF.

This chain links TRBV11-3 with TRBJ2-2; 9 bases match TRBD2. This CDR3 has 13 amino acids. J lost 9 bases, V lost 5 bases, and 4 bases had no gene match. The germline CDR1 and CDR2 sequences are SGHNT and YENEEA. CDR3 loop: CASSPTSGRELFF. CDR3 nucleotide sequence: TGTGCCAGCAGCCCGACTAGCGGCCGGGAGCTGTTTTTT.